The clone carrying this T cell receptor (beta chain) turned up a few times. No antigen is known for it. This record belongs to a study of regulatory T cells in long-lasting Graves disease. Findings and caveats of the study: The researchers studied only peripheral blood, not thyroid tissue. Persistent Graves' patients showed less TCR diversity than newly diagnosed patients showed. The study found TRBV28, TRBJ1-2 and TRBJ2-5 favored in persistent disease.

Germline V gene data show CDR1 as LGHDT and CDR2 as YNNKEL (reference sequence). Trimming took 5 bases from V and 3 from J; bases not matched to a gene: 9. CDR3 length: 17 amino acids. Both iRepertoire HTBI primers and Arm-PCR of CDR3 regions were used to build the TCR beta libraries. TCRdb re-called the multiplex PCR reads through MiXCR, storing one row per CDR3 protein. The sample lists approximately 400,000 distinct CDR3 sequences; roughly 24% were seen once. Stated time point: persistent/refractory GD, antithyroid drugs over 5 years with positive TRAb. RNA isolated from PBMCs was used to make the TCR library.

The source of this sequence is a woman aged 35 to 49 with Graves disease. Sequences were derived from peripheral blood mononuclear cells (PBMCs), sampled when the disease was refractory, from a patient treated with antithyroid drugs. V and J are TRBV3-1 and TRBJ2-5; 13 nucleotides agree with TRBD2. CDR3 coding DNA: TGTGCCAGCAGCGTAGGACTAGCGGGAGTTTTAAAAGAGACCCAGTACTTC. Residues: CASSVGLAGVLKETQYF.